The next 20 T cell receptor beta chains were all read from a single sample in a study of T cell repertoires in cytomegalovirus infection. MiXCR, applied by TCRdb to the reads, yields one record per CDR3 protein. Found here are 450,000 to 600,000 distinct CDR3 sequences, about 11% of them singletons; the top ten hold about 10%. The sequencing input was PBMCs. The receptors were gathered from a human donor in good health (CMV status not recorded). Some clones in this sample may be carry-over from other donors' samples.

This clonotype came up many times. One end of the junction fails to match germline, which may point to a read error. The chain employs TRBV7-9 and TRBJ1-1; no reliable D call. Germline assignment: CDR1 SEHNR and CDR2 FQNEAQ (reference sequence). The CDR3 has 9 residues. The CDR3 DNA reads TGTGCCAGCAGCTTAGGCCGGGAGTTT. Its translation is CASSLGREF.

This clonotype was counted at least ten times. V gene TRBV20-1 combines with J gene TRBJ2-7; either TRBD1 or TRBD2 may supply D (6 bases each). V was clipped by 0 bases and J by 5 bases, with 14 bases between them. CDR3 length equals 14 residues. Germline CDR1 reads DFQATT; CDR2 reads SNEGSKA (reference sequence). As DNA, the CDR3 is TGCAGTGCTAGAGAGGGGGCACTAGCAAACGAGCAGTACTTC. Protein product: CSAREGALANEQYF.

This clonotype was recorded at least ten times. J is TRBJ2-1 and V is TRBV7-8; 14 nucleotides agree with TRBD2. Germline-derived CDR1 and CDR2 are SGHVS and FQNEAQ. V shed 5 bases and J 5 bases; nucleotides not matched to a gene: 5. The CDR3 extends over 16 amino acids. The CDR3 nucleotides read TGTGCCAGCAGCAAACGGACTAGCGGGGGGAACAATGAGCAGTTCTTC. Its translation: CASSKRTSGGNNEQFF.

The chain recombines TRBV13 with TRBJ1-2; a weak D match, TRBD1 (6 bases). Deletions cut 4 bases from V and 7 bases from J, with 16 bases between. The CDR3 loop spans 14 amino acids. Germline V gives CDR1 PRHDT, CDR2 FYEKMQ (reference sequence). The CDR3 spells CASSSRQVPSGYTF. For the CDR3, the DNA is TGTGCCAGCAGCTCCCGACAGGTCCCTTCTGGCTACACCTTC.

This clonotype was counted once. The J gene is TRBJ2-5, the V gene TRBV10-3, with D possibly TRBD1 on 5 matching bases. The V gene's germline CDR1 is ENHRY and CDR2 SYGVKD. V lost 2 bases to trimming and J lost 1 base, with 11 bases between them. The CDR3 covers 15 residues. CDR3: CAISEARQSQETQYF. CDR3 bases: TGTGCCATCAGTGAGGCTAGACAGAGCCAAGAGACCCAGTACTTC.

The genes are TRBV5-1 and TRBJ1-2; D remains unclear. Germline V lookup: CDR1 SGHRS, CDR2 YFSETQ. V gave up 0 bases and J gave up 3 bases, with 9 bases separating them. This CDR3 has 14 residues. The CDR3 loop reads CASSLASKYYGYTF. The CDR3 coding sequence is TGCGCCAGCAGCTTGGCCAGCAAGTACTATGGCTACACCTTC. Based on the CDR3 plus reference TRBV5-1 and TRBJ1-2, the full variable domain is KAGVTQTPRYLIKTRGQQVTLSCSPISGHRSVSWYQQTPGQGLQFLFEYFSETQRNKGNFPGRFSGRQFSNSRSEMNVSTLELGDSALYLCASSLASKYYGYTFGSGTRLTVV.

The V and J genes are TRBV29-1 and TRBJ2-7; 9 bases are shared with TRBD1. Germline trimming cut 6 bases from V and 13 bases from J; bases unmatched to any gene: 16. Germline V gene data show CDR1 as SQVTM and CDR2 as ANQGSEA. The CDR3 is 13 residues long. This CDR3 is CSVSHRQGDREYF. CDR3 DNA sequence: TGCAGCGTCTCACACCGTCAGGGGGACAGGGAATACTTC.

The table lists this clonotype with many counts. V gene TRBV7-9 combines with J gene TRBJ2-1; the D gene is possibly TRBD1 (5 bases). Germline lookup yields CDR1 SEHNR and CDR2 FQNEAQ (reference sequence). Between the trimmed V and J ends, which lost 2 bases and 4 bases, there was a span of 12 bases. The CDR3 runs to 15 residues. For the CDR3, the DNA is TGTGCCAGCAGCTTACGGCAGGGAAATTACAATGAGCAGTTCTTC. This gives the protein CASSLRQGNYNEQFF.

CDR3 nucleotides: TGTGCCACCAGCAGAGAAACCCTTCGGACTATCGGCAGAGATACGCAGTATTTT. Residues: CATSRETLRTIGRDTQYF. The J gene is TRBJ2-3, the V gene TRBV15; tentatively, D is TRBD2 (6 bases). The germline V and J ends were trimmed by 0 bases and 5 bases, with 21 bases remaining between them. This CDR3 comprises 18 residues. The V gene's germline CDR1 is LNHNV and CDR2 YYDKDF (reference sequence).

This clonotype was recorded many times. The chain couples TRBV7-2 to TRBJ2-3; 7 bases are a match to TRBD2. J lost 3 bases, V lost 3 bases, and 6 bases had no gene match. This CDR3 has 15 residues. Germline lookup yields CDR1 SGHTA and CDR2 FQGNSA. The CDR3 loop reads CASSFFSGATDTQYF. CDR3 nucleotide sequence: TGTGCCAGCAGCTTTTTCAGCGGGGCTACAGATACGCAGTATTTT.

At least ten counts were recorded for this clonotype. The chain uses TRBV28 and TRBJ2-3, with D possibly TRBD2 on 6 matching bases. CDR1 is MDHEN and CDR2 is SYDVKM in the germline V gene. The CDR3 is 15 residues long. Between the trimmed V and J ends, which lost 5 bases and 2 bases, there was a span of 14 bases. The CDR3 DNA reads as TGTGCCAGCAGTCCGAATAGCGGACCCACAGATACGCAGTATTTT. Translated, it gives CASSPNSGPTDTQYF.

This clonotype was seen at least ten times. The J gene is TRBJ2-3, the V gene TRBV15; weak D call: TRBD2 (6 bases). Germline assignment: CDR1 LNHNV and CDR2 YYDKDF (reference sequence). The length of the CDR3 is 14 residues. The ends were cut back, 2 bases at V and 4 bases at J, with 10 bases in the middle. The CDR3 region is CATSRRDFADTQYF. CDR3 nucleotides: TGTGCCACCAGCAGAAGGGACTTTGCAGATACGCAGTATTTT.

This clonotype came up a few times. This sequence joins TRBV19 and TRBJ2-1; D ambiguous. The V and J ends lost 2 bases and 5 bases respectively, with 4 bases between them. There are 12 residues in the CDR3. Germline V gene sequence: CDR1 LNHDA, CDR2 SQIVND (reference sequence). Written as DNA, the CDR3 is TGTGCCAGTAGTATACCCCACAATGAGCAGTTCTTC. It specifies CASSIPHNEQFF.

This clonotype was observed a few times. This chain connects TRBV2 to TRBJ1-5, with D perhaps TRBD1 (5 bases). This CDR3 contains 15 residues. Trimming shortened V by 1 base and J by 7 bases, and 14 bases separated the two germline ends. Germline loops: CDR1 SNHLY, CDR2 FYNNEI. Here the CDR3 reads CASSEGSRVEQPQHF. The DNA for the CDR3 is TGTGCCAGCAGTGAAGGGTCCAGGGTCGAACAGCCCCAGCATTTT. Based on the CDR3 plus reference TRBV2 and TRBJ1-5, the full variable domain is EPEVTQTPSHQVTQMGQEVILRCVPISNHLYFYWYRQILGQKVEFLVSFYNNEISEKSEIFDDQFSVERPDGSNFTLKIRSTKLEDSAMYFCASSEGSRVEQPQHFGDGTRLSIL.

This chain links TRBV7-6 with TRBJ2-7; a possible D gene is TRBD1 (6 bases). The CDR3 extends over 14 amino acids. V lost 1 base and J lost 3, with 10 bases in between. Germline CDR1 is SGHVS and CDR2 is FNYEAQ. The CDR3 coding sequence is TGTGCCAGCAGCTTAGGACAGGTCTACTACGAGCAGTACTTC. This sequence encodes CASSLGQVYYEQYF.

With respect to this clonotype: This clone may be a read error of a much larger clone one base away. The rearrangement uses TRBV25-1 and TRBJ2-1; 16 bases are shared with TRBD2. CDR1 is MGHDK, CDR2 SYGVNS, per germline. J was trimmed by 6 bases and V by 5 bases; bases with no gene match: 4. The CDR3 consists of 16 residues. The CDR3 reads CASSQGLAGGTNEQFF. CDR3 bases: TGTGCCAGCAGTCAGGGACTAGCGGGAGGGACCAATGAGCAGTTCTTC.

This clonotype was seen many times. The J gene is TRBJ2-1, the V gene TRBV6-1; tentatively, D is TRBD1 (6 bases). Trimming took 2 bases from V and 7 from J, leaving 12 bases between them. The CDR3 has 14 residues. Germline values: CDR1 MNHNS, CDR2 SASEGT. The CDR3 loop reads CASSEWGTQNEQFF. The CDR3 nucleotides are TGTGCCAGCAGTGAATGGGGGACACAAAATGAGCAGTTCTTC.

This clonotype was seen ten or more times. This chain connects TRBV7-2 to TRBJ1-2, with TRBD1 matching over 7 bases. The CDR3 loop spans 13 amino acids. V lost 5 bases, J lost 7 bases, and 7 bases stayed unmatched. The germline V gene encodes CDR1 SGHTA and CDR2 FQGNSA. For the CDR3, the DNA is TGTGCCAGCAGCACCCAGGGGGTGGGTGGCTACACCTTC. Its translation: CASSTQGVGGYTF.

This clonotype was detected ten times or more. This rearrangement joins TRBV2 to TRBJ2-3, with D possibly matching TRBD2 (6 bases). Germline CDR1 and CDR2: SNHLY and FYNNEI. This CDR3 spans 11 amino acids. V lost 8 bases and J lost 3, with 6 bases in between. CDR3 nucleotide sequence: TGTGCCAGCGGACTAACAGATACGCAGTATTTT. As protein: CASGLTDTQYF.

This clonotype was seen many times. This sequence joins TRBV7-6 and TRBJ2-1, with 7 bases fitting TRBD2. Looked up from germline, CDR1 is SGHVS and CDR2 is FNYEAQ. The V gene end was trimmed by 3 bases and the J gene end by 10 bases; junction bases not matched to a gene: 12. The CDR3 runs to 15 residues. The CDR3 loop is CASSFSGEREREQFF. The CDR3 nucleotides are TGTGCCAGCAGCTTTTCGGGCGAGCGGGAAAGGGAGCAGTTCTTC.